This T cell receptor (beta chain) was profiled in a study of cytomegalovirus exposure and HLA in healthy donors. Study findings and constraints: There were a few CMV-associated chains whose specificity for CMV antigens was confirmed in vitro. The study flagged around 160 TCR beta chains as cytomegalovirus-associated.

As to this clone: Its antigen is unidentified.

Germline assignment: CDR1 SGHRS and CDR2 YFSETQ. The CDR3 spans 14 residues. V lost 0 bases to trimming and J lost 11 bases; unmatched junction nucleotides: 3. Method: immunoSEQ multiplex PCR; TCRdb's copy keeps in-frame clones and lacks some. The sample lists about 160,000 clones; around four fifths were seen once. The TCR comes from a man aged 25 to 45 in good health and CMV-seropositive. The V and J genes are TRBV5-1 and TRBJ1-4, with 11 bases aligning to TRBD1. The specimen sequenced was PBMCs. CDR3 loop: CASSLGDRGAKLFF. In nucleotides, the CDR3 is TGCGCCAGCAGCTTGGGGGACAGGGGGGCTAAACTGTTTTTT.